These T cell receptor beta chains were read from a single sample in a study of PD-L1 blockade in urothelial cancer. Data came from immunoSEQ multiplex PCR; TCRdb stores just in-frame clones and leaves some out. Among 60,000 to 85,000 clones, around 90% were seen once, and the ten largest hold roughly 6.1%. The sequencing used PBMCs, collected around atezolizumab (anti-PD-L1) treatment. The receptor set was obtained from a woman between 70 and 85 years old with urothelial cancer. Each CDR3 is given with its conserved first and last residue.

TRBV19,CASSIGRNTGELFF
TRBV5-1,CASRRTGRRNQPQHF
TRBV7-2,CASSVDGATNEKLFF
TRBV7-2,CASSLRSTGFDEQFF
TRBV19,CASSAGGSQETQYF
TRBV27,CASSLSTGSFNHEQYF
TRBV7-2,CASSLGEQGAGGYTF
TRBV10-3,CAISELQANTGELFF
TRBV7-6,CASSLVQSTYEQYF
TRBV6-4,CASSLAHPYNEQFF
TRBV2,CASSQVLDNYGYTF
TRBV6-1,CASSVVEREKLFF
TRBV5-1,CASSLGGRHTSYEQYF
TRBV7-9,CASSFGGSGFTDTQYF
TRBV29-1,CSVQTGGQSNSPLHF
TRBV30,CAWNRDNEKLFF
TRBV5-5,CASSRLAGGGGTDTQYF
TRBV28,CASSFRTQGVGETQYF
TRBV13,CASSFPGQGTGELFF
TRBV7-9,CASSSQSYGYTF
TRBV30,CAWSPGLAGYEQYF
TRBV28,CASSLTYQPQHF
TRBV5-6,CASSSSSYEQYF
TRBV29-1,CSVRTVGDTQYF
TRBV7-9,CASSLISIEVPVDQFF
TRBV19,CASSPRGDYGYTF
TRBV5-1,CASSPGTGGLETQYF
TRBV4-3,CASSRMGQSPLNYGYTF
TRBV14,CASSQFLSGQGNGELFF
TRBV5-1,CASAPGQDFYGYTF
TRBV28,CASRTGGWETQYF
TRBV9,CASSVDWGQMEQYF
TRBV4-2,CASSQTVGEGSYEQYF
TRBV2,CARLSKEAFF
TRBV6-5,CASSYQAGAPYGYTF
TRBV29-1,CSGGTASYNEQFF
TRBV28,CASSFAASSYNEQFF
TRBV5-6,CASSLRLGGGSTDTQYF
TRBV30,CAWSGTAATSTDTQYF
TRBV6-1,CASSNYRDNQPQHF
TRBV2,CASIYHGTGSYEQYF
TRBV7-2,CASSLSAGGNTEAFF
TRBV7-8,CASSRGGLYEQYF
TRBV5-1,CASRADSGSYGELFF
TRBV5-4,CASSLAGQSGYTF
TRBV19,CASSSGTGRNTGELFF
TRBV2,CASSGGGRELWYEQYF
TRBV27,CASSLSRTPTNNSPLHF
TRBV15,CATSSTGGNYNEQFF
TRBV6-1,CARVLSGSSYNEQFF
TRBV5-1,CASSFTANEQFF
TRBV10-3,CAITRTGLNSYEQYF
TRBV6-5,CASSYSEGITSIAFF
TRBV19,CASSPTSGRTDTQYF
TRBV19,CASSMVRRVGSTDTQYF
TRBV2,CASRPGTSGRSNTGELFF
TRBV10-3,CAIGSQGANEKLFF
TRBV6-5,CASSYSSRAGNTIYF